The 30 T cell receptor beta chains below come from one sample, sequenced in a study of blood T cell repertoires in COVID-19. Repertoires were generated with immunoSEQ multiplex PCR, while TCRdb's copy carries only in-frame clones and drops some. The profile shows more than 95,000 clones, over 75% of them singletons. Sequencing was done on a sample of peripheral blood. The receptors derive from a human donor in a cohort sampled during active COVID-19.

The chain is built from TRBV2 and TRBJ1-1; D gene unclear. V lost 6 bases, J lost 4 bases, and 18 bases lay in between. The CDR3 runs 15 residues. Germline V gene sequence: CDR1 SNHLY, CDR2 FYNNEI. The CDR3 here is CASRRNLGIGTEAFF. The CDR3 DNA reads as TGTGCCAGCAGGCGGAATTTGGGTATAGGCACTGAAGCTTTCTTT.

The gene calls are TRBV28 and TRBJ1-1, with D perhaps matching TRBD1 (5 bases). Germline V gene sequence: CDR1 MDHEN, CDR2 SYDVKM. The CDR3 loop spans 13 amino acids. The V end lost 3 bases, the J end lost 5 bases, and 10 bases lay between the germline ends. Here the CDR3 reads CASSFAGLTEAFF. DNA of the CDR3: TGTGCCAGCAGTTTTGCAGGGTTGACTGAAGCTTTCTTT.

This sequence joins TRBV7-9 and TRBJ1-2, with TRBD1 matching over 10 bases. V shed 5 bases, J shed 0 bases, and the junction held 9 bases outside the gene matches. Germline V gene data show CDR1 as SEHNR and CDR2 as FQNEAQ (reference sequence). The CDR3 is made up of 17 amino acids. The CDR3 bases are TGTGCCAGCAGCAAAAAGGGACAGGGGTCTTCTAACTATGGCTACACCTTC. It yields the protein CASSKKGQGSSNYGYTF.

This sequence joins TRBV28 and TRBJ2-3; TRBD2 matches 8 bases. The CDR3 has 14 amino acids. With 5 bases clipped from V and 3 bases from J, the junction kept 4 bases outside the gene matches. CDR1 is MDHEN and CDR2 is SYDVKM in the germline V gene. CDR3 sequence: CASSKTGGTDTQYF. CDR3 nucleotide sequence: TGTGCCAGCAGTAAAACGGGGGGGACAGATACGCAGTATTTT.

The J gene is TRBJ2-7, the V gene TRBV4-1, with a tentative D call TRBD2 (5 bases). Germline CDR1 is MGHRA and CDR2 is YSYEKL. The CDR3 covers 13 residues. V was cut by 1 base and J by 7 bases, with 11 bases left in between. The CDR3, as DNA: TGCGCCAGCAGCCAAGTGACGGGGTGGGAGCAGTACTTC. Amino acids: CASSQVTGWEQYF.

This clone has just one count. The CDR3: CASSYTPDRLIHLNYGYTF. The CDR3 nucleotides read TGTGCCAGCAGCTACACTCCTGACAGGCTCATCCACTTAAACTATGGCTACACCTTC. The chain employs TRBV28 and TRBJ1-2; tentatively, D is TRBD1 (6 bases). With 6 bases removed from V and 2 bases from J, the gap between germline ends came to 28 bases. Germline-derived CDR1 and CDR2 are MDHEN and SYDVKM. The CDR3 runs 19 residues.

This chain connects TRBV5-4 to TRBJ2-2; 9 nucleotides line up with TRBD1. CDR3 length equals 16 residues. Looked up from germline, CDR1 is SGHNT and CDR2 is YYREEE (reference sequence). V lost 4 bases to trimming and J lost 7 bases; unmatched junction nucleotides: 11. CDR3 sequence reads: CASSLGVHRGRGELFF. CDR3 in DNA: TGTGCCAGCAGCCTGGGTGTGCACAGGGGGCGCGGGGAGCTGTTTTTT.

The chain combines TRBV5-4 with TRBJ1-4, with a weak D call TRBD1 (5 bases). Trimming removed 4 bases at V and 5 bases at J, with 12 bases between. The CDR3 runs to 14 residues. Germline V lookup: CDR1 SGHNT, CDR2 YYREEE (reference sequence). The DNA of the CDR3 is TGTGCCAGCAGCCTGGAGGGGCTAAATGAAAAACTGTTTTTT. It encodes CASSLEGLNEKLFF.

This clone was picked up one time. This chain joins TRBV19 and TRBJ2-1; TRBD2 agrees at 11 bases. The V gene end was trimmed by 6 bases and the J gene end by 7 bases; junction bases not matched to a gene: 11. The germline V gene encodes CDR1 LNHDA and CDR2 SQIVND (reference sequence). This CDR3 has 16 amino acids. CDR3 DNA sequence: TGTGCCAGTAGCGTTGTAGCGGGGGGGCCTGGGAATGAGCAGTTCTTC. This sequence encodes CASSVVAGGPGNEQFF. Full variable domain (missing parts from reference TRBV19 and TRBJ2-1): DGGITQSPKYLFRKEGQNVTLSCEQNLNHDAMYWYRQDPGQGLRLIYYSQIVNDFQKGDIAEGYSVSREKKESFPLTVTSAQKNPTAFYLCASSVVAGGPGNEQFFGPGTRLTVL.

CDR3 DNA sequence: TGTGCCAGCAGCTTAATCGGGACTTACGAGCAGTACTTC. Amino acid sequence: CASSLIGTYEQYF. The rearrangement joins TRBV13 to TRBJ2-7, with a tentative D call TRBD2 (6 bases). Germline CDR1 is PRHDT and CDR2 is FYEKMQ (reference sequence). The CDR3 loop spans 13 amino acids. The ends were cut back, 2 bases at V and 4 bases at J, with 9 bases in the middle.

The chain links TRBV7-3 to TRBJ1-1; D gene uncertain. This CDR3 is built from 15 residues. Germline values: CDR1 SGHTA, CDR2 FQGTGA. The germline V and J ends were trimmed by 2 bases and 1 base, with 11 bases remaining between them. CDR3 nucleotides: TGTGCCAGCAGCTTACAGCCCCGGGGGAACACTGAAGCTTTCTTT. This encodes CASSLQPRGNTEAFF.

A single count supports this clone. The CDR3 nucleotides read TGTGCCAGCAGCGCTATCTCCGCGGGACAGTCGAATTCACCCCTCCACTTT. It yields the protein CASSAISAGQSNSPLHF. The rearrangement links TRBV7-6 to TRBJ1-6; 7 bases align to TRBD1. The CDR3 totals 17 residues. Per germline, CDR1 SGHVS and CDR2 FNYEAQ. Trimming cost V 5 bases and J 7 bases; bases outside gene matches: 14.

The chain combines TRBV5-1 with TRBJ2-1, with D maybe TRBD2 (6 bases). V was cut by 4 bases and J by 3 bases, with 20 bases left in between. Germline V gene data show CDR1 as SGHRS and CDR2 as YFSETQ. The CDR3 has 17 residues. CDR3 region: CASSRDVGSGDYNEQFF. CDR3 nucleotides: TGCGCCAGCAGCCGTGACGTGGGTAGCGGAGACTACAATGAGCAGTTCTTC.

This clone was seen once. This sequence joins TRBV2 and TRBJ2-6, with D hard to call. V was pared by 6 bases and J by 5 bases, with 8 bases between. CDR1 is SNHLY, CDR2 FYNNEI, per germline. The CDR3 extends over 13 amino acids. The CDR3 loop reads CASSPLWANVLTF. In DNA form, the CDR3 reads TGTGCCAGCAGCCCCCTTTGGGCCAACGTCCTGACTTTC.

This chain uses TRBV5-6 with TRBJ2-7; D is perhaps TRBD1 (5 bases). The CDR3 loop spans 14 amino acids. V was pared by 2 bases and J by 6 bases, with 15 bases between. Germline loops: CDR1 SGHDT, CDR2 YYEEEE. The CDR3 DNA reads TGTGCCAGCAGCTTTCAACCCCAGGGTACCGAGCAGTACTTC. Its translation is CASSFQPQGTEQYF.

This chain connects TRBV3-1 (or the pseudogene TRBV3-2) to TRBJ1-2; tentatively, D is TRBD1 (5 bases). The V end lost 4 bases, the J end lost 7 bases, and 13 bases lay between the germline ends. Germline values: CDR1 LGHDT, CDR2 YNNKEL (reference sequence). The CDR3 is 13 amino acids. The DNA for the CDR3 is TGTGCCAGCAGCCGCAGGGCGGCGCGTGGCTACACCTTC. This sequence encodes CASSRRAARGYTF.

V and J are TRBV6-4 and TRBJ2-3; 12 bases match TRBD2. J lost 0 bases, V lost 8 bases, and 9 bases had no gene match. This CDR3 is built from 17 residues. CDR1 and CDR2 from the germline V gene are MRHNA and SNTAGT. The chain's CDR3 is CASSWTSGAASTDTQYF. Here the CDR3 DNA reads TGTGCCAGCTCCTGGACTAGCGGGGCCGCTAGCACAGATACGCAGTATTTT.

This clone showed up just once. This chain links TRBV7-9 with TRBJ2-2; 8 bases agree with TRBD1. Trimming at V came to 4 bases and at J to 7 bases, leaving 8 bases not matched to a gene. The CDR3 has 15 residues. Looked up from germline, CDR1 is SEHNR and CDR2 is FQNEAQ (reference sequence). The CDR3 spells CASSSRTGRYGELFF. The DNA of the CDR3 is TGTGCCAGCAGCTCAAGGACAGGGAGGTACGGGGAGCTGTTTTTT.

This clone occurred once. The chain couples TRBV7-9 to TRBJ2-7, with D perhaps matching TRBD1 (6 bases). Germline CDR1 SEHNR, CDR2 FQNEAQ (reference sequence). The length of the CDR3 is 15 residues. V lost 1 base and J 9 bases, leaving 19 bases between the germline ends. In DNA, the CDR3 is TGTGCCAGCAGCTTAGTGTCAGGGGACCATTTAGGGCAGTACTTC. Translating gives CASSLVSGDHLGQYF.

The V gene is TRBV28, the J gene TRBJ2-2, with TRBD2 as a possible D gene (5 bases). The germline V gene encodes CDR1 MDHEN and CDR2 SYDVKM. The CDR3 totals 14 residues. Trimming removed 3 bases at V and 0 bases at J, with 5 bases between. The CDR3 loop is CASSFGTNTGELFF. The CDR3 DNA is TGTGCCAGCAGTTTCGGGACGAACACCGGGGAGCTGTTTTTT. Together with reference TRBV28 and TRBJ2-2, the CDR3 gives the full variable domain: DVKVTQSSRYLVKRTGEKVFLECVQDMDHENMFWYRQDPGLGLRLIYFSYDVKMKEKGDIPEGYSVSREKKERFSLILESASTNQTSMYLCASSFGTNTGELFFGEGSRLTVL.

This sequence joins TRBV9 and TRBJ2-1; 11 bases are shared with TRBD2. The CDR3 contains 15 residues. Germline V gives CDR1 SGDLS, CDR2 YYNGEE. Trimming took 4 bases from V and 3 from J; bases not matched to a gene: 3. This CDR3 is CASSSTSGSYNEQFF. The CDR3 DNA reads TGTGCCAGCAGCTCTACTAGCGGGAGCTACAATGAGCAGTTCTTC.

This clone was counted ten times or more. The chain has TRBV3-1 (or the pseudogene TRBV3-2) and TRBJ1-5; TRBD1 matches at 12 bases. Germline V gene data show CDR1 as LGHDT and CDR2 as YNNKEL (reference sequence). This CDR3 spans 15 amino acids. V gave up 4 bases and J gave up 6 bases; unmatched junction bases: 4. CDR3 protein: CASSPGTGGSQPQHF. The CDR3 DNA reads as TGTGCCAGCAGCCCAGGGACAGGGGGCTCTCAGCCCCAGCATTTT.

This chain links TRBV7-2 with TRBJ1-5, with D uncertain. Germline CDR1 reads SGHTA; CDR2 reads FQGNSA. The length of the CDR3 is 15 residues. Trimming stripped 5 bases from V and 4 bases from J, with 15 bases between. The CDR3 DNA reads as TGTGCCAGCAGCCCTAAATCATCCGGGAATCAGCCCCAGCATTTT. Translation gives CASSPKSSGNQPQHF.

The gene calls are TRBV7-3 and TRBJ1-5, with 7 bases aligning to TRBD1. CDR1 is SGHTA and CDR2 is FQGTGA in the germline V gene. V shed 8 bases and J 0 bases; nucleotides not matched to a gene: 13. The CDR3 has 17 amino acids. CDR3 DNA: TGTGCCAGCTTGCCCGGGACAGCCAAATATAGCAATCAGCCCCAGCATTTT. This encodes CASLPGTAKYSNQPQHF.

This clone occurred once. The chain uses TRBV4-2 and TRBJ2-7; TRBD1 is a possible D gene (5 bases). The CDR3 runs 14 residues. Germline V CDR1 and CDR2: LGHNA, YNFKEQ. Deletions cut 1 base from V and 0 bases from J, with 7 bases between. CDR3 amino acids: CASSQVQGSYEQYF. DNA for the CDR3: TGTGCCAGCAGCCAAGTTCAGGGCTCCTACGAGCAGTACTTC.

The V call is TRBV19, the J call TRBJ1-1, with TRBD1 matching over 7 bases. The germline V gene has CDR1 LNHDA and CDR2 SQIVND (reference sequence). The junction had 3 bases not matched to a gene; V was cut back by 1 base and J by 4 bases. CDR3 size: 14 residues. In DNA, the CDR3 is TGTGCCAGTAGTATAGGCGCAGGGGGCACTGAAGCTTTCTTT. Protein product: CASSIGAGGTEAFF.

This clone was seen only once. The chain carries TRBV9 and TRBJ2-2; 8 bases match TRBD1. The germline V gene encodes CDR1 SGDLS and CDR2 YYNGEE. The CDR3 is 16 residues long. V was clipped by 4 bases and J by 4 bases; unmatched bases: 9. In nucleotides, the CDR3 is TGTGCCAGCAGCTTCCCCGGACAGGGTGCCACCGGGGAGCTGTTTTTT. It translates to CASSFPGQGATGELFF.

The CDR3 DNA reads TGTGCCATCAGGGACAGGGGGAATGAGCAGTTCTTC. This gives the protein CAIRDRGNEQFF. The V and J genes are TRBV10-3 and TRBJ2-1; 10 positions agree with TRBD1. V lost 6 bases to trimming and J lost 7 bases; unmatched junction nucleotides: 0. The germline gives CDR1 ENHRY, CDR2 SYGVKD. This CDR3 contains 12 residues.

In DNA form, the CDR3 reads TGTGCCACCGCCTCGAAGGACAGGGCCCAAGAGACCCAGTACTTC. Translating it yields CATASKDRAQETQYF. The V gene is TRBV10-3, the J gene TRBJ2-5; 8 bases align to TRBD1. The CDR3 totals 15 residues. The germline V gene has CDR1 ENHRY and CDR2 SYGVKD. The trim removed 10 bases at V and 1 base at J, leaving 11 bases unmatched.

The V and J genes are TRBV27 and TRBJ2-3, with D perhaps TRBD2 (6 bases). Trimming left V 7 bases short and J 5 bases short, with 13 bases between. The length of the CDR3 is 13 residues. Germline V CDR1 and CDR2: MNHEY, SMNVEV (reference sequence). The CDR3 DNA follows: TGTGCCAGCACCCGACTAGAAGGAGATACGCAGTATTTT. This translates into CASTRLEGDTQYF.